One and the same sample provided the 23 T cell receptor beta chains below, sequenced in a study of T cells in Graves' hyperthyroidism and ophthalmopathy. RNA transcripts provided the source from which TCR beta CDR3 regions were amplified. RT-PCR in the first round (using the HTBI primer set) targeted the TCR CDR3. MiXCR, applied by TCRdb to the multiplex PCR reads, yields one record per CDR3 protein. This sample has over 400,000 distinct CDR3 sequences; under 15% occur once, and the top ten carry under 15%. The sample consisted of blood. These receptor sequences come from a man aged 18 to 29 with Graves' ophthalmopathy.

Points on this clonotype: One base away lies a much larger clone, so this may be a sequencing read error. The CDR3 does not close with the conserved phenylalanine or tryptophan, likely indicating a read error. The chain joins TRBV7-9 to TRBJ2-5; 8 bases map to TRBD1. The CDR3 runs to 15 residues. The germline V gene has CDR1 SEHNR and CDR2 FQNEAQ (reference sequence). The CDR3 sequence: CASSLGQGLQETQYL. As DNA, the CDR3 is TGTGCCAGCAGTTTAGGACAGGGCCTCCAAGAGACCCAGTACTTA.

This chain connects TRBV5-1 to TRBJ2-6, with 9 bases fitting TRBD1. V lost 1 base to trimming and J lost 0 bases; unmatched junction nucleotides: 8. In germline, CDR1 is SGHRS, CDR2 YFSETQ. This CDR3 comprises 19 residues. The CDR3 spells CASSLRPGQGSSGANVLTF. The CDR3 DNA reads TGCGCCAGCAGCTTGAGACCGGGACAGGGCTCCTCTGGGGCCAACGTCCTGACTTTC.

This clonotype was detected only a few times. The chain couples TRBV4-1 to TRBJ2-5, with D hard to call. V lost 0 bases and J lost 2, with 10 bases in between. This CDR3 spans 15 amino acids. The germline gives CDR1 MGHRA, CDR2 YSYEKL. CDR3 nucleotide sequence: TGCGCCAGCAGCCAAGATGGATGGCCACAAGAGACCCAGTACTTC. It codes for CASSQDGWPQETQYF.

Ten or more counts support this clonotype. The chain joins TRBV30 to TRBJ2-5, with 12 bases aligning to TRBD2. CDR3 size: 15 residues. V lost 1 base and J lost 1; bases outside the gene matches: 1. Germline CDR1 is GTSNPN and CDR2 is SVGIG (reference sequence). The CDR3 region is CAWSGTSGTQETQYF. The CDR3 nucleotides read TGTGCCTGGAGTGGGACTAGCGGGACCCAAGAGACCCAGTACTTC.

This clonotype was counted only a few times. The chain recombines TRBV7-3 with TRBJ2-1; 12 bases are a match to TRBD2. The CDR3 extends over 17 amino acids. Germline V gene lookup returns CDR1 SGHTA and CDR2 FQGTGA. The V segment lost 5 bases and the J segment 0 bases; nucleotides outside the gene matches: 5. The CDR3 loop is CASSALTSGSSYNEQFF. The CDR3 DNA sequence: TGTGCCAGCAGCGCCTTGACTAGCGGGAGCTCCTACAATGAGCAGTTCTTC.

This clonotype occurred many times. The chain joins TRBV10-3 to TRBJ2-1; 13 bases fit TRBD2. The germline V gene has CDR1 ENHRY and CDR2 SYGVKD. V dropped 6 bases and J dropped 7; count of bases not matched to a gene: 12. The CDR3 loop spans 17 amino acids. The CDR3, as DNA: TGTGCCATCAGAGCCCAGACTAGCGGGAGGAATATAAATGAGCAGTTCTTC. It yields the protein CAIRAQTSGRNINEQFF.

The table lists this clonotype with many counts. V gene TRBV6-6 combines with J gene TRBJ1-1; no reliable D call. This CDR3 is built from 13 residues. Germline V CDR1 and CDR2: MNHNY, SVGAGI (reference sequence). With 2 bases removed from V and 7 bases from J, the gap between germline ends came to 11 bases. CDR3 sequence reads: CASSYTSRLEAFF. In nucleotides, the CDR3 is TGTGCCAGCAGTTACACAAGTAGACTTGAAGCTTTCTTT.

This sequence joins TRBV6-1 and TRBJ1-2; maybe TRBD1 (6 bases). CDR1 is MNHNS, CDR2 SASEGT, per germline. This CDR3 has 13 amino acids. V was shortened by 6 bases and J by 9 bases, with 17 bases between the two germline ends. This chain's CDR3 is CASSFDRTYSYTF. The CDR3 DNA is TGTGCCAGCAGCTTCGACAGGACTTATAGCTACACCTTC.

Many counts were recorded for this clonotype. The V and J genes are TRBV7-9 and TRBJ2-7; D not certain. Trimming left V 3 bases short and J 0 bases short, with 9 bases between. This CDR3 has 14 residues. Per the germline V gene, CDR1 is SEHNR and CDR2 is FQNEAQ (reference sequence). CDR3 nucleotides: TGTGCCAGCAGCTTCGAACCGAGCTCCTACGAGCAGTACTTC. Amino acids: CASSFEPSSYEQYF.

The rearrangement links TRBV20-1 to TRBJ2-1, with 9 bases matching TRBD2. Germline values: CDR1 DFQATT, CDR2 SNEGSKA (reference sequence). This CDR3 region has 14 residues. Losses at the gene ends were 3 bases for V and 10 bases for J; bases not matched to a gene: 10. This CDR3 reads CSASLSLAGPEQFF. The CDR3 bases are TGCAGTGCTAGTTTAAGTCTAGCGGGGCCGGAGCAGTTCTTC.

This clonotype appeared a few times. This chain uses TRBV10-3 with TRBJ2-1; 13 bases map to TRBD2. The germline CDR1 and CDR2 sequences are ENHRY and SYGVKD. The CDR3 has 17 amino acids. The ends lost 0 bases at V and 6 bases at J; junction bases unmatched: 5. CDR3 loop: CAISESPTSGGSNEQFF. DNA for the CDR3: TGTGCCATCAGTGAGTCCCCGACTAGCGGGGGGAGCAATGAGCAGTTCTTC.

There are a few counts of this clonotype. CDR3: CAISGGQGYGYTF. CDR3 nucleotides: TGTGCCATCAGCGGAGGACAGGGCTATGGCTACACCTTC. V gene TRBV10-3 combines with J gene TRBJ1-2, with TRBD1 identical over 8 bases. Looked up from germline, CDR1 is ENHRY and CDR2 is SYGVKD. V lost 6 bases to trimming and J lost 4 bases; unmatched junction nucleotides: 4. CDR3 length: 13 residues.

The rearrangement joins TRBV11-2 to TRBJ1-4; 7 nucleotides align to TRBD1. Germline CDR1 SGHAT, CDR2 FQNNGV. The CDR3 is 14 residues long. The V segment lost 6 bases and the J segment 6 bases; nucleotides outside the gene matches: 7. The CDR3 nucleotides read TGTGCCAGCAGTTCAAATGACAGGGATGAAAAACTGTTTTTT. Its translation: CASSSNDRDEKLFF.

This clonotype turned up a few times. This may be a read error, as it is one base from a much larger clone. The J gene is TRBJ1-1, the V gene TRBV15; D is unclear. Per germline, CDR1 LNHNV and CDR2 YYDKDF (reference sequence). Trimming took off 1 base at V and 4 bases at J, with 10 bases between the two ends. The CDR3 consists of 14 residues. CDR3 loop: CATSRAAGPTEAFF. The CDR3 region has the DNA TGTGCCACCAGCAGAGCAGCAGGTCCCACTGAAGCTTTCTTT.

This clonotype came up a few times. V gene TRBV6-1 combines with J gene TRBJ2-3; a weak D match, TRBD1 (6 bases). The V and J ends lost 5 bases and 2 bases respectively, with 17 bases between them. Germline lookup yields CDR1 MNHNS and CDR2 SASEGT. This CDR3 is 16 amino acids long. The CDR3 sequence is CASSPHTGLATDTQYF. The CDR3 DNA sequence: TGTGCCAGCAGTCCACACACAGGGCTGGCCACAGATACGCAGTATTTT.

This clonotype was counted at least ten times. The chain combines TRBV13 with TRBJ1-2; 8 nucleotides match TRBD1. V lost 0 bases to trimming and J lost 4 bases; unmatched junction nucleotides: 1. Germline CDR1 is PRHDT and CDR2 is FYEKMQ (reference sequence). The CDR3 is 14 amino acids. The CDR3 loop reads CASSLGQGVYGYTF. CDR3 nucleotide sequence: TGTGCCAGCAGCTTAGGACAGGGGGTCTATGGCTACACCTTC.

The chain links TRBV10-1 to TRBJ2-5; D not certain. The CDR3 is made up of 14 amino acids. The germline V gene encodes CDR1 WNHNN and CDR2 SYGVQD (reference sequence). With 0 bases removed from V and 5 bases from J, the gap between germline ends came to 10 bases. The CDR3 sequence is CASSESEPRETQYF. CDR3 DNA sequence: TGCGCCAGCAGTGAGTCGGAACCCAGGGAGACCCAGTACTTC.

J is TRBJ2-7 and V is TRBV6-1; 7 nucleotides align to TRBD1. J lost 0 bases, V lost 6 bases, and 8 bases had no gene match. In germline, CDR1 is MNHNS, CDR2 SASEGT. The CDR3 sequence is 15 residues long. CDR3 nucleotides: TGTGCCAGCAGCAACAGGGGAGCGAGCTCCTACGAGCAGTACTTC. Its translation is CASSNRGASSYEQYF.

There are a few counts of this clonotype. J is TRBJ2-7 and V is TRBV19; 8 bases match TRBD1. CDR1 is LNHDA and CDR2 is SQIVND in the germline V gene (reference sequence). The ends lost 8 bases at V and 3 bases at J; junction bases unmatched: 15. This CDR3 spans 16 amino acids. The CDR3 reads CASSFRTGHLFYEQYF. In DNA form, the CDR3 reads TGTGCCAGTTCCTTCCGGACAGGGCATCTATTCTACGAGCAGTACTTC. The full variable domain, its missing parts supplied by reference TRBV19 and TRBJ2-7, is DGGITQSPKYLFRKEGQNVTLSCEQNLNHDAMYWYRQDPGQGLRLIYYSQIVNDFQKGDIAEGYSVSREKKESFPLTVTSAQKNPTAFYLCASSFRTGHLFYEQYFGPGTRLTVT.

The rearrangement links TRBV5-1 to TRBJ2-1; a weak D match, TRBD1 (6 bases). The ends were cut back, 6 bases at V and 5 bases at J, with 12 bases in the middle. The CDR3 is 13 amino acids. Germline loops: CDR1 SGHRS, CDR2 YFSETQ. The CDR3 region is CASTRTENNEQFF. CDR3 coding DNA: TGCGCCAGCACCCGGACAGAGAACAATGAGCAGTTCTTC.

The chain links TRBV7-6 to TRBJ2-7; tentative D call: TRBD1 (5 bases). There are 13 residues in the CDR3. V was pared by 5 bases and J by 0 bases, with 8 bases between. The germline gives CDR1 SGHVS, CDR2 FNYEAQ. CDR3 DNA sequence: TGTGCCAGCAGCAGACAGAGCTCCTACGAGCAGTACTTC. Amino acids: CASSRQSSYEQYF.

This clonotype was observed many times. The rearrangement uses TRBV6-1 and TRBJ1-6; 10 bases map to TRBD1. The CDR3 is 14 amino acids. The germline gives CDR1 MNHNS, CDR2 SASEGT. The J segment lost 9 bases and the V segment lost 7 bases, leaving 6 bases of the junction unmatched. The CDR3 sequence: CASTRDRGLSPLHF. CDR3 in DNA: TGTGCCAGCACCCGAGACAGGGGGCTTTCACCCCTCCACTTT.

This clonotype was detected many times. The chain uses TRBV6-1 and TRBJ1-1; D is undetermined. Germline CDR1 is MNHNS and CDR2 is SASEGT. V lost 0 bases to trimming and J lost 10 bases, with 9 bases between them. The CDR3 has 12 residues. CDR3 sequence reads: CASSEARTRAFF. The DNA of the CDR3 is TGTGCCAGCAGTGAAGCCCGTACCAGAGCTTTCTTT.